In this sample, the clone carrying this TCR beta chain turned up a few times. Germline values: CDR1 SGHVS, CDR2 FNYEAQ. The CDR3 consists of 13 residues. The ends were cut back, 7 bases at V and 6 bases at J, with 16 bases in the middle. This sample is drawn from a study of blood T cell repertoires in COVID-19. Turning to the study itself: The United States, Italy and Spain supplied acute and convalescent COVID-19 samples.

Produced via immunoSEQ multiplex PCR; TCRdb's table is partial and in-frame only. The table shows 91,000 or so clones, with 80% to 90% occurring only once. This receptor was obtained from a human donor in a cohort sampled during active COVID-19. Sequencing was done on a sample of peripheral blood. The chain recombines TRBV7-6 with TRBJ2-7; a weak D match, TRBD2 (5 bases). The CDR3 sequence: CASTTSPGSEQYF. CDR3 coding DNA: TGTGCCAGCACCACCTCTCCGGGATCCGAGCAGTACTTC.